This record covers a single TCR beta chain. This entry comes from a study of blood T cells in healthy people across ages. V lost 1 base to trimming and J lost 5 bases, with 6 bases between them. The CDR3 has 13 residues. CDR1 and CDR2 from the germline V gene are MGHRA and YSYEKL. For the second PCR, which ran for 7 to 11 cycles, a sample-barcoded 5' primer and a J-beta primer mix were used. Each CDR3 protein is one row after TCRdb ran MiXCR on the 5' RACE reads. The top ten clones hold more than 6% of a sample with roughly 1,300,000 distinct CDR3 sequences, approximately 59% of them seen once. The source of this sequence is a man aged 18 to 29 in good health. The material sequenced was blood. The chain joins TRBV4-1 to TRBJ1-3; D gene ambiguous. The CDR3, as DNA: TGCGCCAGCAGCCAAGTCGGAAGAAACACCATATATTTT. Its protein product is CASSQVGRNTIYF.